This TCR beta chain appears in the sequencing data of a study of T-cell reconstitution after alpha-beta-depleted transplantation in children. Study-level points and caveats: Some patients' high day-60 TCRbeta diversity was traced to surviving recipient T cells and thymic progenitors. Once a year had passed after transplant, T-cell counts and diversity came mostly from newly produced T cells. The study reportedly traced alpha-beta T cells about two months after transplant to several hundred expanded graft clones.

The V end lost 7 bases, the J end lost 0 bases, and 19 bases lay between the germline ends. The CDR3 is 16 amino acids. Per the germline V gene, CDR1 is SNHLY and CDR2 is FYNNEI. Molecular barcoding with unique molecular identifiers was used for the TCRbeta library. Each CDR3 protein is one row after TCRdb ran MiXCR on the PCR reads. Of 9,000 or so distinct CDR3 sequences listed, approximately 15% were seen once; the top ten hold less than 60%. This clonotype was counted a few times. As yet, its antigen is unknown. This receptor was taken from a male patient aged 10 to 17 who had a stem cell transplant for acute lymphoblastic leukemia, so the T cells may come from the graft donor. The sequencing used PBMCs, mostly from graft donor cells, collected 60 days after TCRalphabeta/CD19-depleted stem cell transplant. The chain links TRBV2 to TRBJ2-7; D is unresolved. In DNA form, the CDR3 reads TGTGCCAGCAAAGACGGGCGGCAGATTTCCTCCTACGAGCAGTACTTC. Protein product: CASKDGRQISSYEQYF.